The TCR beta chain under discussion was sequenced for a study of T and B cells in COVID-19 patients. In this sample, this clonotype turned up once. Blood genomic DNA input for TRB amplification was about 240-550 ng. TRB rearrangements were amplified by multiplex PCR with BIOMED2 TRB-A/B primers. TCRdb processed the multiplex PCR reads anew with MiXCR; each CDR3 protein has one entry. The repertoire has approximately 8,300 distinct CDR3 sequences, about a third of them found once; the top ten carry 53%. The germline CDR1 and CDR2 sequences are SGHDT and YYEEEE. This CDR3 comprises 14 residues. Trimming cost V 3 bases and J 4 bases; bases outside gene matches: 5.

This chain connects TRBV5-6 to TRBJ2-7; 9 positions match TRBD1. The sample was blood. This TCR was recovered from a human donor with active COVID-19. The DNA of the CDR3 is TGTGCCAGCAGCTCGGACAGGGGCCAATACGAGCAGTACTTC. Its translation is CASSSDRGQYEQYF.